This T cell receptor beta chain derives from a study of T cell repertoires in cytomegalovirus infection. The wider study: Public TCR beta signature analysis indicated the presence of both CMV infection and matching HLA type. General study findings and limits: The cumulative frequency of public TCR beta families distinguished individuals who carried CMV together with the relevant HLA.

TCRdb itself ran the reads through MiXCR, one entry per CDR3 protein. The sample has 340,000 or so distinct CDR3 sequences; just under 25% are singletons. This clonotype has ten or more counts. Its antigen is currently unknown. This CDR3 is built from 16 residues. Per the germline V gene, CDR1 is MNHNS and CDR2 is SASEGT. Trimming took off 0 bases at V and 1 base at J, with 12 bases between the two ends. This sample comprised cultured PBMCs, obtained from culture after CMV antigen stimulation. The gene calls are TRBV6-1 and TRBJ2-5, with a tentative D call TRBD2 (6 bases). The clonotype comes from a human donor in good health (CMV status not recorded). Some clones in this sample may be carry-over from other donors' samples. The CDR3 nucleotides are TGTGCCAGCAGTGAAGCCCCGGGAGCCTTCCAAGAGACCCAGTACTTC. Protein product: CASSEAPGAFQETQYF.